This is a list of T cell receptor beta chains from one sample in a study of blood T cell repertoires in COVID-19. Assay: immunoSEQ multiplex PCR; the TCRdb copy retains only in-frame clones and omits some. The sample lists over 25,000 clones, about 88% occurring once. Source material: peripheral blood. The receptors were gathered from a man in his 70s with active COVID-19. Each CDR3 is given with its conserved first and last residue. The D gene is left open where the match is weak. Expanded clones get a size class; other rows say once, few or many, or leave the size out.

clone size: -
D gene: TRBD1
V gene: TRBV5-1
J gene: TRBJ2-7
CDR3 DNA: TGCGCCAGCAGCTTGGCAATCACAGGAGGACAGGAGACCTACGAGCAGTACTTC
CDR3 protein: CASSLAITGGQETYEQYF

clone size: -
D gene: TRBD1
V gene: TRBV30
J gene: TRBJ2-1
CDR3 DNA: TGTGCCTGGCATGCCCGGGACAGATACAATGAGCAGTTCTTC
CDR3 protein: CAWHARDRYNEQFF

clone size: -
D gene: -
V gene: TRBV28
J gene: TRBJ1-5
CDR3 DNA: TGTGCCAGCAGTTCGAACGGGGGTTTCAATCAGCCCCAGCATTTT
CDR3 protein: CASSSNGGFNQPQHF

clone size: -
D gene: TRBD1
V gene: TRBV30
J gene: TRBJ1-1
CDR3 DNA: TGTGCCTGGACCACAGGGGCATCAGGAGCTTTCTTT
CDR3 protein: CAWTTGASGAFF

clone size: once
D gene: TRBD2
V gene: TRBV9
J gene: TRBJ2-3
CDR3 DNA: TGTGCCAGCAGCGCCCTAGCGGGAGTCGGCACAGATACGCAGTATTTT
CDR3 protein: CASSALAGVGTDTQYF

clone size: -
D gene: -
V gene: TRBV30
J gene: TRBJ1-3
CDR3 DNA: TGTGCCTGGAGTGTACTTGGCGGAGGCACCATATATTTT
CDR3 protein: CAWSVLGGGTIYF

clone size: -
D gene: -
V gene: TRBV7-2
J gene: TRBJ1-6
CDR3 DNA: TGTGCCAGCAGTTTAGTGGGACATAGTAATTCACCCCTCCACTTT
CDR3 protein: CASSLVGHSNSPLHF

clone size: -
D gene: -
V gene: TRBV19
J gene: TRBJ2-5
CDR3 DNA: TGTGCCAGTAGTAGGGAGGCCGCCCCAGAGACCCAGTACTTC
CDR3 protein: CASSREAAPETQYF

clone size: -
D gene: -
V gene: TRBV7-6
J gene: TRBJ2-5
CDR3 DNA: TGTGCCAGCAGCTCCATTGGGGGGAGTGCGGAGACCCAGTACTTC
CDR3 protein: CASSSIGGSAETQYF

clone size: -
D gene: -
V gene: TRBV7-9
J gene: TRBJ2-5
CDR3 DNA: TGTGCCAGCAGCTTATTCCACCTAGGTACCCAGTACTTC
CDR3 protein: CASSLFHLGTQYF

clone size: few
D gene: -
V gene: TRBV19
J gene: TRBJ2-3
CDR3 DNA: TGTGCCAGTAGTACCTTACTGGTCCCCGATACGCAGTATTTT
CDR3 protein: CASSTLLVPDTQYF

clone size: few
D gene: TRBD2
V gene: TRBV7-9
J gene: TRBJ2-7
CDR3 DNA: TGTGCCAGCAGCCCCCCGGGACAGAGTACTAGCGGGAGGTACTTC
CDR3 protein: CASSPPGQSTSGRYF

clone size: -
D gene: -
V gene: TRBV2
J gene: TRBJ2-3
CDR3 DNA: TGTGCCAGCAGTGTACAGGTGCGAGGCACAGATACGCAGTATTTT
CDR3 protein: CASSVQVRGTDTQYF

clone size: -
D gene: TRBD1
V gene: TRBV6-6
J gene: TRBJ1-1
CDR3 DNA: TGTGCCAGCAGTTACGGGACAGGGGCTTTCTTT
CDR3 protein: CASSYGTGAFF

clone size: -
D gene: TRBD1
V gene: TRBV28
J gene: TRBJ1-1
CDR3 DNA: TGTGCCAGCAGCCCTCGGACAGGACCTGAAGCTTTCTTT
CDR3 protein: CASSPRTGPEAFF

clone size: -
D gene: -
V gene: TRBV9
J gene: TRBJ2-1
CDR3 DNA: TGTGCCAGCAGCGTAGGCGGAGGGCCGGGTAATGAGCAGTTCTTC
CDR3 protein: CASSVGGGPGNEQFF

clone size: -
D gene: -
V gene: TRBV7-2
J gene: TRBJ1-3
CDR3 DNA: TGTGCCAGCAGCTCCCGGGACATCGGAAACACCATATATTTT
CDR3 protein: CASSSRDIGNTIYF

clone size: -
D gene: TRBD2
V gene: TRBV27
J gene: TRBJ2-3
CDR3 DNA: TGTGCCAGCAGGCCCTCGGGGGGGTTAGATACGCAGTATTTT
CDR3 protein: CASRPSGGLDTQYF

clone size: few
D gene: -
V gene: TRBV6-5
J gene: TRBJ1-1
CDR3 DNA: TGTGCCAGCAGTTACTCCCAGCGACAGTCTGAAGCTTTCTTT
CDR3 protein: CASSYSQRQSEAFF

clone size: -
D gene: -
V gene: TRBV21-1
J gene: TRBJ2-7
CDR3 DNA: TGTGCCAGCAGCAAAGACACTAGCGGGAGGGCCTACGAGCAGTACTTC
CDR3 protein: CASSKDTSGRAYEQYF

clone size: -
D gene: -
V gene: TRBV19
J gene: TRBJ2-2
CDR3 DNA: TGTGCCAGTAGGTACGGCGGGGAGCTGTTTTTT
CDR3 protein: CASRYGGELFF

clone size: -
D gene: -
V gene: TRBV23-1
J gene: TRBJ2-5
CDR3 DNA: TGCGCCAGCATTCTCGGGGAGACCCAGTACTTC
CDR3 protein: CASILGETQYF

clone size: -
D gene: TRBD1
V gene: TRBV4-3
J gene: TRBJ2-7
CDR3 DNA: TGCGCCAGCAGCCTTTACAGGGGTCCCTACGAGCAGTACTTC
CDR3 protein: CASSLYRGPYEQYF

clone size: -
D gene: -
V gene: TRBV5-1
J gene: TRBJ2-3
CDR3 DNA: TGCGCCAGCAGAACTAGCCTCGGCACAGATACGCAGTATTTT
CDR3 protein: CASRTSLGTDTQYF

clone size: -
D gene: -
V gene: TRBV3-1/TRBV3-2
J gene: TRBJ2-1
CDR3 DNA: TGTGCCAGCAGCCAAGGTCTGCGGGACTTCACCCCCTCCTACAATGAGCAGTTCTTC
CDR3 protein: CASSQGLRDFTPSYNEQFF

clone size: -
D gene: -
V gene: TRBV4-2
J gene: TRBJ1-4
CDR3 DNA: TGTGCCAGCAGCCGCCCTGGGGGGGGTACGGAACTGTTTTTT
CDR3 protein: CASSRPGGGTELFF

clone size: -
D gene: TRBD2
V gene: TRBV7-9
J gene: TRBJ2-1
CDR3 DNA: TGTGCCAGCAGCTCAACCCGGACTAGCGGGGGGTACAATGAGCAGTTCTTC
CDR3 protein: CASSSTRTSGGYNEQFF

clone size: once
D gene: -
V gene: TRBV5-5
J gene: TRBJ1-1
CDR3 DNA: TGTGCCAGCAGATTGACAGAGAACACTGAAGCTTTCTTT
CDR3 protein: CASRLTENTEAFF

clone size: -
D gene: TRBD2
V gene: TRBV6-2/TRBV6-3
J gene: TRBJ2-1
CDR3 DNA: TGTGCCAGCAGTTACGTGAGCGGGAGGGCCTACAATGAGCAGTTCTTC
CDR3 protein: CASSYVSGRAYNEQFF

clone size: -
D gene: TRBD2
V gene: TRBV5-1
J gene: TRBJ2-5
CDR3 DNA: TGCGCCAGCAGCCCATCGGGACTAGCGGGAGGGCCAGGTGCGGAGACCCAGTACTTC
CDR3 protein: CASSPSGLAGGPGAETQYF

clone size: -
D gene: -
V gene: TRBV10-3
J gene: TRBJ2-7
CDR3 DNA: TGTGCCATCAGTGCAGGGGAATCCTACGAGCAGTACTTC
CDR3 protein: CAISAGESYEQYF

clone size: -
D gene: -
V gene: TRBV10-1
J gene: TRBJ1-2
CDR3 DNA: TGCGCCAGCAGTGAGTCGGGGGCCTATGGCTACACCTTC
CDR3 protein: CASSESGAYGYTF

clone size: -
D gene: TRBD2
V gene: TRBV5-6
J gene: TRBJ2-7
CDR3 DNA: TGTGCCAGCAGCTTTCGCGTGACTAGCGGGATTGGCTACGAGCAGTACTTC
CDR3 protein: CASSFRVTSGIGYEQYF

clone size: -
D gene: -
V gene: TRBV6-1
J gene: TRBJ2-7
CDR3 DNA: TGTGCCAGCAGTGAAGCCACTACGACAGGAGCCTACGAGCAGTACTTC
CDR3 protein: CASSEATTTGAYEQYF

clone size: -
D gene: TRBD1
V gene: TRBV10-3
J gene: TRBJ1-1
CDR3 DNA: TGTGCCATCAGTGGGACAGGGCTGAACACTGAAGCTTTCTTT
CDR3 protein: CAISGTGLNTEAFF

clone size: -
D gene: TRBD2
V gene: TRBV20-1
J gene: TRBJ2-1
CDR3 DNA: TGCAGTGCTAGTGCCGGGACTAGCGGGAGTACGCAGTTCTTC
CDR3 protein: CSASAGTSGSTQFF

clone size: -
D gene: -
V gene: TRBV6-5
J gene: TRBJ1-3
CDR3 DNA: TGTGCCAGCAGCCGGGTCACTGGAAACACCATATATTTT
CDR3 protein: CASSRVTGNTIYF

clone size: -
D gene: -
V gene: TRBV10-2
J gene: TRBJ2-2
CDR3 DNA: TGCGCCAGCAAGCGGGACACGAACACCGGGGAGCTGTTTTTT
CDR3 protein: CASKRDTNTGELFF

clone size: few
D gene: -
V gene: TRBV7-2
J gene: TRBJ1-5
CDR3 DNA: TGTGCCAGCACCGAGGGAGGGCCTAATCAGCCCCAGCATTTT
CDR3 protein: CASTEGGPNQPQHF

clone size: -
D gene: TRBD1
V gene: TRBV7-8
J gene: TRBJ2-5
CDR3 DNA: TGTGCCAGCAGCCTAATGGGGTCGGGCAGGGGGCCAGAGACCCAGTACTTC
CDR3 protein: CASSLMGSGRGPETQYF

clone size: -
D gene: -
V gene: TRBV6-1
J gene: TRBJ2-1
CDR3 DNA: TGTGCCAGCAGTGAGAGGAGACATGAGCAGTTCTTC
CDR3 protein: CASSERRHEQFF

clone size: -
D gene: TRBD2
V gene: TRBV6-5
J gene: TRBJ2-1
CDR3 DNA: TGTGCCAGCAGAAGCGGGACTAGCGCCTACAATGAGCAGTTCTTC
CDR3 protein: CASRSGTSAYNEQFF

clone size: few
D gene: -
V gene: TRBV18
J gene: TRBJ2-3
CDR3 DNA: TGTGCCAGCTCACCGGTAGTTGGGCTCACAGATACGCAGTATTTT
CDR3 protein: CASSPVVGLTDTQYF

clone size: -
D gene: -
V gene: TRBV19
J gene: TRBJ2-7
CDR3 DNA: TGTGCCAGTAGTATAGATAGGGGCTACGAGCAGTACTTC
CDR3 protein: CASSIDRGYEQYF

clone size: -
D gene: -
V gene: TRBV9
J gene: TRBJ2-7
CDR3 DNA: TGTGCCAGCAGCGTAGCGGCTAGCGACCTTTACGAGCAGTACTTC
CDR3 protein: CASSVAASDLYEQYF

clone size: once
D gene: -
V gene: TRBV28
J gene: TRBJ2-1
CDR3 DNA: TGTGCCAGCACAGGATACAATGAGCAGTTCTTC
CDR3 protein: CASTGYNEQFF

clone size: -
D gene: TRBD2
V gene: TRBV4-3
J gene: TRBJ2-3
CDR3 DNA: TGCGCCAGCAGCCAGAGCGGGAGGGAGGGGGATACGCAGTATTTT
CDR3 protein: CASSQSGREGDTQYF

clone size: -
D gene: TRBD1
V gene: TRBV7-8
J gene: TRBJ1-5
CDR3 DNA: TGTGCCAGCAGCTCTGGACAGGGCAATCAGCCCCAGCATTTT
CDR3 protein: CASSSGQGNQPQHF

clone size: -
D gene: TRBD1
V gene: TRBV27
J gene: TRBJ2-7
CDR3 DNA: TGTGCCAGCAGTCGGGCCGGGACAGCAGCCTACGAGCAGTACTTC
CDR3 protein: CASSRAGTAAYEQYF

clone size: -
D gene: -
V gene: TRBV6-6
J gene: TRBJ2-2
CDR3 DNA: TGTGCCAGCAGTTACTCTTTTAAAACCGGGGAGCTGTTTTTT
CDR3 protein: CASSYSFKTGELFF

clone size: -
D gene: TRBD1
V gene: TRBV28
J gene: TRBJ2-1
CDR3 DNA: TGTGCCAGCAGTACAACCGGGACAGGGTCAGATGAGCAGTTCTTC
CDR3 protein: CASSTTGTGSDEQFF

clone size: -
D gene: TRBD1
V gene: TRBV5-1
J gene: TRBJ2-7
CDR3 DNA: TGCGCCAGCAGCTCCTCCGGCGGGACAGGGGCCTACGAGCAGTACTTC
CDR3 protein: CASSSSGGTGAYEQYF

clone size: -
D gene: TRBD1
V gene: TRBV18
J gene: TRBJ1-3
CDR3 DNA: TGTGCCAGCTCACCAGGGCAGGGGGTCAGCTCTGGAAACACCATATATTTT
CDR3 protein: CASSPGQGVSSGNTIYF

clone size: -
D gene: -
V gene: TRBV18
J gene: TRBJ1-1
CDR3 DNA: TGTGCCAGCTCACCAGGAGGGGTCCCTGAAGCTTTCTTT
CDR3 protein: CASSPGGVPEAFF

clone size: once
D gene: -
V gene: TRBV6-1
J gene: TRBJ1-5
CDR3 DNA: TGTGCCAGCAGTGAAGGGGCCAATCAGCCCCAGCATTTT
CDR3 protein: CASSEGANQPQHF

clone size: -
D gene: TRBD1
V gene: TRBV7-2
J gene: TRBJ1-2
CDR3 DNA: TGTGCCAGCAGCAGCCCCGGGACAGGGGGCTCCTATGGCTACACCTTC
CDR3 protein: CASSSPGTGGSYGYTF

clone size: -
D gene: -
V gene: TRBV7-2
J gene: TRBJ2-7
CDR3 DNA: TGTGCCAGCAGCTTTAGGCATACTAGAAACGAGCAGTACTTC
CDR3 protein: CASSFRHTRNEQYF

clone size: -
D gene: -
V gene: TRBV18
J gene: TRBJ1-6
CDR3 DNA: TGTGCCAGCTCACTCACGACAGGAACTAATTCACCCCTCCACTTT
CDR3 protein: CASSLTTGTNSPLHF

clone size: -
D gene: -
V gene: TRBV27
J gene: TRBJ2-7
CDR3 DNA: TGTGCAGCCGGGGAGTACGAGCAGTACTTC
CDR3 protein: CAAGEYEQYF